In this sample, the clone carrying this TCR beta chain turned up a few times. Its antigen is currently unknown. This record comes from a study of OX40 agonist ivuxolimab in advanced cancers. Study-level points and caveats: More expanded clones were seen, on average, in CD8+ T cells than in CD4+. Among the least clonally expanded were partial responders at 0.1-3.0 mg/kg.

The table came from immunoSEQ multiplex PCR; TCRdb's copy has only in-frame clones and leaves some out. The sample holds about 88,000 clones; 85% to 90% are singletons and the top ten take about 0.2%. CDR1 is MNHNS, CDR2 SASEGT, per germline. This CDR3 has 16 amino acids. V dropped 2 bases and J dropped 6; count of bases not matched to a gene: 7. The sequencing here drew on CD4+ or CD8+ T cells sorted from blood, taken in a trial of the OX40 agonist ivuxolimab. The receptor comes from an adult with an advanced solid tumor such as melanoma, head and neck, liver or kidney cancer. The chain carries TRBV6-1 and TRBJ2-1; TRBD1 agrees at 10 bases. The CDR3 loop reads CASSEWGTGVLNEQFF. The CDR3 DNA sequence: TGTGCCAGCAGTGAATGGGGGACAGGGGTGCTCAATGAGCAGTTCTTC.